What follows are 9 T cell receptor beta chains derived from one specimen sequenced in a study of blood T cell repertoires in COVID-19. Sequenced by immunoSEQ multiplex PCR; TCRdb stores in-frame clones only, minus some. This sample has around 200,000 clones, with more than 70% found just once. The sample consisted of PBMCs or T cells enriched from blood (not recorded which). The receptor source for this set is a man aged 35 to 55 who had recovered from COVID-19.

V usage is TRBV3-1 (or the pseudogene TRBV3-2) and J usage is TRBJ1-1; D remains unclear. Per germline, CDR1 LGHDT and CDR2 YNNKEL (reference sequence). There are 14 residues in the CDR3. Between the trimmed V and J ends, which lost 0 bases and 4 bases, there was a span of 9 bases. The CDR3 coding sequence is TGTGCCAGCAGCCAAGAAGAGAGGAGCACTGAAGCTTTCTTT. It codes for CASSQEERSTEAFF.

In regard to this clone: One end of the junction does not line up with germline, which may come from a read error. This sequence joins TRBV7-7 and TRBJ2-1; TRBD2 matches 8 bases. Germline assignment: CDR1 SSHAT and CDR2 FNYEAQ (reference sequence). The CDR3 sequence is 14 residues long. The DNA of the CDR3 is TGTGCTAGCAGCTTGGGACTAGGACTCGATGAGCAGTTCTTC. This codes for CASSLGLGLDEQFF.

The chain employs TRBV3-1 (or the pseudogene TRBV3-2) and TRBJ1-2; 7 bases map to TRBD1. In germline, CDR1 is LGHDT, CDR2 YNNKEL (reference sequence). J was trimmed by 6 bases and V by 5 bases; bases with no gene match: 9. The CDR3 totals 14 residues. The chain's CDR3 is CASSDRQGRNGYTF. In DNA, the CDR3 is TGTGCCAGCAGCGATCGACAGGGCAGGAATGGCTACACCTTC.

The CDR3 reads CASSASTGDHTIYF. The CDR3 nucleotides are TGTGCCAGCAGCGCCTCGACAGGGGACCACACCATATATTTT. The V gene is TRBV9, the J gene TRBJ1-3, with 8 bases matching TRBD1. CDR1 SGDLS and CDR2 YYNGEE come from the germline V gene. The CDR3 totals 14 residues. V shed 3 bases, J shed 8 bases, and the junction held 7 bases outside the gene matches.

The chain has TRBV4-1 and TRBJ2-1; D may be TRBD2 (5 bases). Germline CDR1 MGHRA, CDR2 YSYEKL. The V gene lost 0 bases and the J gene lost 3 bases, with 9 bases spanning the gap. The CDR3 is 15 residues long. CDR3 amino acids: CASSQDEGHYNEQFF. CDR3 DNA: TGCGCCAGCAGCCAAGATGAGGGCCACTACAATGAGCAGTTCTTC.

The rearrangement links TRBV30 to TRBJ1-2; no firm D call. Germline loops: CDR1 GTSNPN, CDR2 SVGIG (reference sequence). V gave up 3 bases and J gave up 6 bases, with 14 bases separating them. The CDR3 is 13 amino acids. The CDR3 DNA sequence: TGTGCCTGGAGAGTCCCCCCCGGTGATGGCTACACCTTC. It encodes CAWRVPPGDGYTF. The variable domain in full, completed from reference TRBV30 and TRBJ1-2, reads SQTIHQWPATLVQPVGSPLSLECTVEGTSNPNLYWYRQAAGRGLQLLFYSVGIGQISSEVPQNLSASRPQDRQFILSSKKLLLSDSGFYLCAWRVPPGDGYTFGSGTRLTVV.

The chain joins TRBV2 to TRBJ1-2; 8 bases are a match to TRBD1. Germline lookup yields CDR1 SNHLY and CDR2 FYNNEI. J was trimmed by 3 bases and V by 3 bases; bases with no gene match: 6. The CDR3 length is 15 residues. CDR3 in amino acids: CASSDGTGFDYGYTF. The CDR3 DNA follows: TGTGCCAGCAGTGACGGGACAGGCTTCGACTATGGCTACACCTTC.

In nucleotides, the CDR3 is TGCAGTGCTAGTGGGTCCAGAAATCAGCCCCAGCATTTT. Encoded protein: CSASGSRNQPQHF. This chain uses TRBV20-1 with TRBJ1-5; D gene uncertain. Germline values: CDR1 DFQATT, CDR2 SNEGSKA (reference sequence). This CDR3 region has 13 residues. Trimming took 3 bases from V and 4 from J, leaving 10 bases between them.

The chain has TRBV9 and TRBJ2-2, with D hard to call. The V and J ends lost 4 bases and 3 bases respectively, with 7 bases between them. There are 13 residues in the CDR3. In germline, CDR1 is SGDLS, CDR2 YYNGEE. The CDR3 nucleotides read TGTGCCAGCAGCCCCCCCGACACCGGGGAGCTGTTTTTT. Translating it yields CASSPPDTGELFF.